This TCR beta chain was found in a study of blood T cell repertoires in COVID-19 (dated by TCRdb to about 2020). About the investigation overall: Samples from collaborators originated in the United States, Italy and Spain and spanned both the acute and convalescent phases of COVID-19. Deeply sampled blood TCRbeta repertoires from subjects exposed to, actively infected with, or recovered from COVID-19 were included in the dataset. A freely available public database, intended as a resource for researchers studying the immune response to SARS-CoV-2, is where the repertoires were released. The samples were drawn from two sources: the first 160 participants of the ongoing ImmuneRACE study, and fewer than 1,500 subjects contributed by 6 global collaborators. Where available, HLA class I and class II types were obtained from metadata supplied by the sample provider rather than from assay-based typing. The material from the prospective study consisted of cDNA or gDNA derived from T cells, B-cell-depleted T cells, or PBMCs. A de-identified subject ID, COVID-19 status, age in years and sex were almost always included in the sample metadata.

Collaborating institutions collected whole blood in K2EDTA tubes following their own protocols. For TCRbeta analysis, collaborators shipped samples in one of three forms: frozen whole blood, isolated PBMCs, or DNA extracted from either of those sample types. This clone was recorded a few times. Its antigen is not yet known. Nothing much larger sits one base from this clone, and base qualities are not available. Overall results and qualifications from the work: Clinical and demographic metadata were provided uncurated, with the amount varying by source and participant.

TCRbeta CDR3 regions were amplified from genomic DNA by means of the immunoSEQ Assay, a bias-controlled multiplex PCR. The authors' analysis ran thus. Nucleated cell counts per sample were estimated from amplification of reference gene primers within the assay. To quantify the absolute abundance of each unique TCRbeta CDR3 rearrangement, sequence reads were collapsed and filtered. For each sample, productive Simpson clonality was calculated as the square root of Simpson's diversity index across productive rearrangements. TCRdb stores this immuneACCESS table with in-frame sequences only. Part of the clones is absent; in the studies checked, under half of the shortfall reflects unresolved V genes, and no reason is known for the rest. The DNA was the basis for D and trimming; V, J and clone size are from that table. A total of 200,000 to 300,000 clones appear in this sample, 83% of them only once. The ten top clones hold more than 5.5% of the sample.

The CDR3 sequence holds 11 residues, the cysteine and phenylalanine included. Left in the record is the CDR3 DNA by itself, 33 bases read in frame from the first base. V is clipped by 9 bases and J by 5 bases, and the sequence between their germline boundaries is 10 bases long. CDR1 is given as LNHDA and CDR2 as SQIVND, both from the germline V gene (reference sequence). The source material was peripheral blood. The V and J segments used are TRBV19 and TRBJ2-5; the D segment could be TRBD2, given 6 matching bases. The source is a human donor in a cohort sampled during active COVID-19. CDR3 region: CASGSGETQYF. The nucleotides read TGTGCCAGCGGGAGTGGGGAGACCCAGTACTTC.